One and the same sample provided the 10 T cell receptor beta chains below, sequenced in a study of monozygotic twins with inflammatory bowel disease. After re-calling the 5' RACE reads, TCRdb lists one entry per CDR3 protein, DNA absent. The sample table includes roughly 320,000 distinct CDR3 sequences. The sample comprised blood. All receptors derive from a human donor with ulcerative colitis or Crohn's disease, or a healthy co-twin of an affected twin (not recorded which).

This chain joins TRBV10-3 and TRBJ1-5. The CDR3 has 12 amino acids. From germline, CDR1 is ENHRY and CDR2 SYGVKD. CDR3 region: CAIRDSNQPQHF.

The genes are TRBV12-3 or TRBV12-4 and TRBJ2-1; TCRdb picks TRBD1, but there is no DNA to check that call. The CDR3 is 15 residues long. This CDR3 is CASSSPDKVYNEQFF.

The chain is built from TRBV19 and TRBJ1-5; the TCRdb call, TRBD1, lacks DNA for checking. The CDR3 is 15 amino acids. CDR1 is LNHDA, CDR2 SQIVND, per germline (reference sequence). The CDR3 loop reads CASMTGQAWGQPQHF.

This chain links TRBV5-1 with TRBJ2-5; checking the TCRdb D call of TRBD1 is not possible without DNA. CDR1 is SGHRS, CDR2 YFSETQ, per germline. The CDR3 has 16 residues. Here the CDR3 reads CASSLRGQGGSETQYF.

The CDR3 region is CASSQLEMGTQYF. The chain joins TRBV3-1 to TRBJ2-5. The CDR3 has 13 amino acids. Germline V gives CDR1 LGHDT, CDR2 YNNKEL (reference sequence).

The J gene is TRBJ2-5, the V gene TRBV13; TCRdb designates TRBD1, a call that cannot be tested without DNA. Germline-derived CDR1 and CDR2 are PRHDT and FYEKMQ (reference sequence). This CDR3 is built from 13 residues. The CDR3 region is CASRMGGVETQYF.

The V and J genes are TRBV28 and TRBJ2-1; no DNA is available, so the TRBD2 call from TCRdb remains unchecked. The germline gives CDR1 MDHEN, CDR2 SYDVKM. The CDR3 loop spans 15 amino acids. CDR3 sequence: CASRQGLAFNNEQFF.

V usage is TRBV18 and J usage is TRBJ2-3; no DNA is available, so the TRBD1 call from TCRdb remains unchecked. CDR3 length: 16 amino acids. The germline CDR1 and CDR2 sequences are KGHSH and LQKENI. CDR3 protein: CASSSDRKTSTDTQYF.

The chain combines TRBV6-5 with TRBJ2-5. Looked up from germline, CDR1 is MNHEY and CDR2 is SVGAGI. The length of the CDR3 is 14 residues. Here the CDR3 reads CASSYSFSLGTQYF.

The genes are TRBV27 and TRBJ2-1; TCRdb picks TRBD2, but there is no DNA to check that call. Looked up from germline, CDR1 is MNHEY and CDR2 is SMNVEV (reference sequence). This CDR3 comprises 19 residues. The CDR3 sequence is CASSSPYFNLAGPYNEQFF.